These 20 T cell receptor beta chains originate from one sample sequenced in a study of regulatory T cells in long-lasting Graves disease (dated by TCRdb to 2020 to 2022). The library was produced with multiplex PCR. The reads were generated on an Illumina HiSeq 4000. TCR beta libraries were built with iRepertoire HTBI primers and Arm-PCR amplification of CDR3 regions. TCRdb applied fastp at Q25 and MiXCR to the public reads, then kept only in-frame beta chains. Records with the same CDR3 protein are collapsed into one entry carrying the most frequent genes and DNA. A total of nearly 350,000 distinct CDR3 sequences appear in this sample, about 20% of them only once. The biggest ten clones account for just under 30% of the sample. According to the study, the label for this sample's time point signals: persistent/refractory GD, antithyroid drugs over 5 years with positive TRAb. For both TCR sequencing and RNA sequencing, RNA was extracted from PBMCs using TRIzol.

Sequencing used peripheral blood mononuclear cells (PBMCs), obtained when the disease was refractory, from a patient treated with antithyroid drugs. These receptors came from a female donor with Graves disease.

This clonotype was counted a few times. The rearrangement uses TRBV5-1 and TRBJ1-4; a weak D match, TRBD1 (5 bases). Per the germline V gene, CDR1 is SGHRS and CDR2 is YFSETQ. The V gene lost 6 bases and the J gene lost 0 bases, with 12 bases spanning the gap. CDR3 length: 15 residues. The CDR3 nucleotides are TGCGCCAGCACAACAAGGGGAACAACTAATGAAAAACTGTTTTTT. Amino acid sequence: CASTTRGTTNEKLFF. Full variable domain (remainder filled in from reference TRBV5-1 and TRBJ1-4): KAGVTQTPRYLIKTRGQQVTLSCSPISGHRSVSWYQQTPGQGLQFLFEYFSETQRNKGNFPGRFSGRQFSNSRSEMNVSTLELGDSALYLCASTTRGTTNEKLFFGSGTQLSVL.

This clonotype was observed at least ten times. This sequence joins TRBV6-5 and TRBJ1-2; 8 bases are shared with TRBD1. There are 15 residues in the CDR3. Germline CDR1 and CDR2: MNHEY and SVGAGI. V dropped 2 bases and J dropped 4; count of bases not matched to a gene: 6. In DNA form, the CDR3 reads TGTGCCAGCAGTTACCAAGACAGGGGAGGCTATGGCTACACCTTC. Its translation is CASSYQDRGGYGYTF.

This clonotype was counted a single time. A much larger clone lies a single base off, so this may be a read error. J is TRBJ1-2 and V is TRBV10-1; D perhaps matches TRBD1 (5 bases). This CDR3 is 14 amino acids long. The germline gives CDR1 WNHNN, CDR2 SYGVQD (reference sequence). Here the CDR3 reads CAIGDQGEDYGYTF. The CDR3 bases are TGTGCCATCGGCGATCAGGGTGAGGACTATGGCTACACCTTC.

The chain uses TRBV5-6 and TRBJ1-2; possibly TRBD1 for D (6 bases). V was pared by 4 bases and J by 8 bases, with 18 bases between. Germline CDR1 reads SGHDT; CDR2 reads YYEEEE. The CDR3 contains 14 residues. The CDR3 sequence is CASSPGGGPRGYTF. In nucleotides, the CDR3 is TGTGCCAGCAGCCCCGGAGGGGGACCTAGGGGCTACACCTTC.

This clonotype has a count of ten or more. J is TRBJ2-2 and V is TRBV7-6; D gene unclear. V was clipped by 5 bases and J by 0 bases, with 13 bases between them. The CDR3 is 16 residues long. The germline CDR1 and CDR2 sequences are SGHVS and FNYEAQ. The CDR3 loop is CASSQGSGANTGELFF. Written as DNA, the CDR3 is TGTGCCAGCAGCCAAGGATCTGGGGCGAACACCGGGGAGCTGTTTTTT.

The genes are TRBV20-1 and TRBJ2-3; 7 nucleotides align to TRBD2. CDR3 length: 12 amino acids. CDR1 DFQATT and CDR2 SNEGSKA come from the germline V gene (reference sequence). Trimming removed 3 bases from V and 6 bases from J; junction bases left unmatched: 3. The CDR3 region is CSARTSLDTQYF. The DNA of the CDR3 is TGCAGTGCTAGGACTAGCTTGGATACGCAGTATTTT.

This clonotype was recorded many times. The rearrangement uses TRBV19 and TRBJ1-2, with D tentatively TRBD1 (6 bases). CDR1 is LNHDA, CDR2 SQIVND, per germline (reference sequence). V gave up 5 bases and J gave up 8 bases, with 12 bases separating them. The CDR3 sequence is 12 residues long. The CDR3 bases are TGTGCCAGTAGTTGGACAGCCGCGGGCTACACCTTC. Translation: CASSWTAAGYTF.

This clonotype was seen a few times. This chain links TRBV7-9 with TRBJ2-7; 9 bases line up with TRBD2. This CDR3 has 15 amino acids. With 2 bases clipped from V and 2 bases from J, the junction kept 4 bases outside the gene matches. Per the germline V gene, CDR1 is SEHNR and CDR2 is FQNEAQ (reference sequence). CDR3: CASSLPSGGTYEQYF. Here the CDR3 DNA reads TGTGCCAGCAGCTTACCCAGCGGGGGGACCTACGAGCAGTACTTC.

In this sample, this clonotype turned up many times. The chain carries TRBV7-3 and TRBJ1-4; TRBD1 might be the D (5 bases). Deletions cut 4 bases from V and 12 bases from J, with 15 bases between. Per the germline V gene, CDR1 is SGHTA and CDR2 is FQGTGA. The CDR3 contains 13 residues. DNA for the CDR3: TGTGCCAGCAGCTATGGACGGGACGGGGAACTGTTTTTT. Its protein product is CASSYGRDGELFF. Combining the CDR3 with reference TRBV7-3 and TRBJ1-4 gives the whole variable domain GAGVSQTPSNKVTEKGKYVELRCDPISGHTALYWYRQSLGQGPEFLIYFQGTGAADDSGLPNDRFFAVRPEGSVSTLKIQRTERGDSAVYLCASSYGRDGELFFGSGTQLSVL.

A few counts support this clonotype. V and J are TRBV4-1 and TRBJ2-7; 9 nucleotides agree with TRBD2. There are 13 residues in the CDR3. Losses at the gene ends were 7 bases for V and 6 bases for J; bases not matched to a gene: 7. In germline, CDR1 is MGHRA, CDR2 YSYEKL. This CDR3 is CASTRVAGAEQYF. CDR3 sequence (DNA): TGCGCCAGCACACGCGTAGCGGGAGCCGAGCAGTACTTC.

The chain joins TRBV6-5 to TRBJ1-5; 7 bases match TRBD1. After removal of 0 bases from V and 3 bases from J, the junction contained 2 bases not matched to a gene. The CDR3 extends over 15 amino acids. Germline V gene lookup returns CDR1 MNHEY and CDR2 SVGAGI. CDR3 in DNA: TGTGCCAGCAGTTACTCCGACAGGGACAATCAGCCCCAGCATTTT. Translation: CASSYSDRDNQPQHF.

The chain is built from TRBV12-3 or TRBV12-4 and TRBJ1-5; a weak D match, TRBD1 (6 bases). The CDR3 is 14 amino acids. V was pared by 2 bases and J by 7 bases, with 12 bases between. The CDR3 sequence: CASSLNRDHQPQHF. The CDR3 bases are TGTGCCAGCAGTTTAAACAGGGATCACCAGCCCCAGCATTTT.

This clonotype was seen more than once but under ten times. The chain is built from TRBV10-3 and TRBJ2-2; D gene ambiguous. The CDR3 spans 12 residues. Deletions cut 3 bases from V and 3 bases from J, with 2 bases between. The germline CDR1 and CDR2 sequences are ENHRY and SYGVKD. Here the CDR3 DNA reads TGTGCCATCAGTGACCACACCGGGGAGCTGTTTTTT. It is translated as CAISDHTGELFF.

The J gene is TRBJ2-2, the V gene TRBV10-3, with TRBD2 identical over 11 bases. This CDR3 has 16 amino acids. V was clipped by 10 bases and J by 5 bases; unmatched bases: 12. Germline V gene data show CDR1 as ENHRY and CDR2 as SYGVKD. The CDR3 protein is CATQRLAGSDTGELFF. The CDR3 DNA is TGTGCCACCCAGAGACTAGCGGGGAGCGATACCGGGGAGCTGTTTTTT.

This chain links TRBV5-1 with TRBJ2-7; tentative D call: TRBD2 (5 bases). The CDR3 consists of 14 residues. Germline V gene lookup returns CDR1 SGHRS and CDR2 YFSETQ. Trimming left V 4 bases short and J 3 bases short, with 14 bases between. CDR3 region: CASSPRTRDYEQYF. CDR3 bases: TGCGCCAGCAGCCCGAGGACCCGGGACTACGAGCAGTACTTC.

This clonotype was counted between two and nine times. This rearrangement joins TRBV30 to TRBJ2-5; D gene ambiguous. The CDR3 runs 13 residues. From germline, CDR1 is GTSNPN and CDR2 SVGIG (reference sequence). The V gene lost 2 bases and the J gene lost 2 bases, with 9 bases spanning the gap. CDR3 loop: CAWSTAVQETQYF. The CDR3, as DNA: TGTGCCTGGAGTACTGCGGTTCAAGAGACCCAGTACTTC.

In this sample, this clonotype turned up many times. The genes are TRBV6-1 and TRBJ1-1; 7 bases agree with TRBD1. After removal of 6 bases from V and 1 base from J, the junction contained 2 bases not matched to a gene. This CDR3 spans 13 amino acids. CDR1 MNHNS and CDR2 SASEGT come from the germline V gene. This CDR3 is CASRRQGNTEAFF. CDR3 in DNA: TGTGCCAGCAGAAGACAGGGGAACACTGAAGCTTTCTTT.

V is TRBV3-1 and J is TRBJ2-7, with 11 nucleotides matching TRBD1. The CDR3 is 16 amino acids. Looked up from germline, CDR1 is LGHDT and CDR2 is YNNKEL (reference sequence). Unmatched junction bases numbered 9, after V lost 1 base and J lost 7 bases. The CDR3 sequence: CASSQGGGQGAWEQYF. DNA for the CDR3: TGTGCCAGCAGCCAAGGGGGAGGACAGGGGGCGTGGGAGCAGTACTTC.

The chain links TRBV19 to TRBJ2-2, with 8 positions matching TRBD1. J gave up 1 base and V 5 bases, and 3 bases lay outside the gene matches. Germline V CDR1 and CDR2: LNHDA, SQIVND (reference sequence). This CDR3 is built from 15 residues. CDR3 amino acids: CASSWTGRNTGELFF. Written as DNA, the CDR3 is TGTGCCAGTAGTTGGACAGGGAGGAACACCGGGGAGCTGTTTTTT. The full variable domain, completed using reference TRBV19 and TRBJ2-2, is DGGITQSPKYLFRKEGQNVTLSCEQNLNHDAMYWYRQDPGQGLRLIYYSQIVNDFQKGDIAEGYSVSREKKESFPLTVTSAQKNPTAFYLCASSWTGRNTGELFFGEGSRLTVL.

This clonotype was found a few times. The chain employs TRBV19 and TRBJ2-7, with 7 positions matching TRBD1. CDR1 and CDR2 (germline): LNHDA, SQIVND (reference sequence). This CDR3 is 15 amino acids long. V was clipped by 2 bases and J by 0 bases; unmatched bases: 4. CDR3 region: CASSISGTASYEQYF. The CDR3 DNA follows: TGTGCCAGTAGTATATCGGGGACAGCCTCCTACGAGCAGTACTTC.